Presented here are 5 T cell receptor beta chains from one specimen sequenced in a study of T-cell memory formation after mild COVID-19. Via MiXCR, TCRdb re-called the 5' RACE reads, giving one row per CDR3 protein. The table shows hundreds of thousands of distinct CDR3 sequences, with under 20% occurring only once. Sequenced material: PBMCs or a T cell subset sorted from them (not recorded which). The source of these receptors is an adult woman who had mild COVID-19 (a few samples of this study predate the infection). Cell type and time point are not known.

This clonotype has more than one count but fewer than ten. The V call is TRBV27, the J call TRBJ2-7; D may be TRBD2 (5 bases). CDR3 size: 18 residues. The V gene's germline CDR1 is MNHEY and CDR2 SMNVEV (reference sequence). Trimming left V 6 bases short and J 2 bases short, with 26 bases between. CDR3 nucleotide sequence: TGTGCCAGCAGCCCTCGAGGGTTTAGGGCCGAGGGAACCTACGAGCAGTACTTC. It yields the protein CASSPRGFRAEGTYEQYF.

The V call is TRBV24-1, the J call TRBJ2-1, with no clear D. From germline, CDR1 is KGHDR and CDR2 SFDVKD. This CDR3 contains 15 residues. V was cut by 4 bases and J by 5 bases, with 14 bases left in between. The CDR3: CATSDPRLGNNEQFF. As DNA, the CDR3 is TGTGCCACCAGTGACCCTAGACTGGGCAACAATGAGCAGTTCTTC.

This chain uses TRBV7-2 with TRBJ2-5, with D possibly being TRBD1 (8 bases). The V gene lost 5 bases and the J gene lost 4 bases, with 14 bases spanning the gap. This CDR3 has 14 residues. CDR1 and CDR2 from the germline V gene are SGHTA and FQGNSA. In DNA form, the CDR3 reads TGTGCCAGCAGCCCATACAGGGGGGGAGAGACCCAGTACTTC. It specifies CASSPYRGGETQYF.

This clonotype has more than one count but fewer than ten. The chain combines TRBV7-6 with TRBJ2-2; possibly TRBD1 for D (6 bases). The CDR3 sequence is 17 residues long. CDR1 is SGHVS and CDR2 is FNYEAQ in the germline V gene. V was trimmed by 5 bases and J by 1 base, leaving 17 bases between them. The CDR3 DNA is TGTGCCAGCAGCCCGACAGGTGGACTGATGAACACCGGGGAGCTGTTTTTT. Amino acids: CASSPTGGLMNTGELFF.

The rearrangement uses TRBV20-1 and TRBJ2-3; 7 positions agree with TRBD1. V lost 5 bases, J lost 4 bases, and 9 bases stayed unmatched. The V gene's germline CDR1 is DFQATT and CDR2 SNEGSKA (reference sequence). This CDR3 region has 14 residues. The CDR3 coding sequence is TGCAGTGCTTACGGACAGGCCGCCCCAGATACGCAGTATTTT. Encoded protein: CSAYGQAAPDTQYF.